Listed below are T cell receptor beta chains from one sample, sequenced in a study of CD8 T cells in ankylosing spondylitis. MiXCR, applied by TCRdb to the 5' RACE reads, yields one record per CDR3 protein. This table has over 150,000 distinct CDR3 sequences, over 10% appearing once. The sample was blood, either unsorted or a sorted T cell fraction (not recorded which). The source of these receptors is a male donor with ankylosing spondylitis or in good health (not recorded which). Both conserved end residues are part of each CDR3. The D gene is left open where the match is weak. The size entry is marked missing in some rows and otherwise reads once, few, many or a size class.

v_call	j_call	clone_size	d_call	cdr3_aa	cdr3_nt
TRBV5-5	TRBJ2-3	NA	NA	CASSDGNTQYF	TGTGCCAGCTCCGACGGGAATACGCAGTATTTT
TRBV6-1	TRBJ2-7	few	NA	CASSLIMEGANEQYF	TGTGCCAGCAGTCTTATAATGGAGGGGGCAAACGAGCAGTACTTC
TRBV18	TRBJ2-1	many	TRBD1	CASSRQAGGSFSYNEQFF	TGTGCCAGCTCACGCCAAGCAGGGGGATCTTTCTCCTACAATGAGCAGTTCTTC
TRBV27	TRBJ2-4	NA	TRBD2	CASSPHGGGKNIQYF	TGTGCCAGCAGTCCCCATGGGGGGGGAAAAAACATTCAGTACTTC
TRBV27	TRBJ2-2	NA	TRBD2	CASSLGGSYTGELFF	TGTGCCAGCAGTTTAGGCGGGAGTTACACCGGGGAGCTGTTTTTT
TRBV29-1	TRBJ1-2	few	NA	CSVEDREGYTF	TGCAGCGTTGAAGATCGGGAAGGCTACACCTTC
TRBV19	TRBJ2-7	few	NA	CASRGRAYEQYF	TGTGCCAGTAGAGGCAGAGCCTACGAGCAGTACTTT
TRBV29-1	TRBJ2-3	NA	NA	CSVDVSGTDTQYF	TGCAGCGTTGATGTTAGCGGTACAGATACGCAGTATTTT
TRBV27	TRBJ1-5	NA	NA	CASRPGTWSNQPQHF	TGTGCCAGCAGACCCGGGACATGGAGCAATCAGCCCCAGCATTTT
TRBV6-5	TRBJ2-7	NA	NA	CASSSRTVPYEQYF	TGTGCCAGCAGTTCTCGGACCGTCCCCTACGAGCAGTACTTC
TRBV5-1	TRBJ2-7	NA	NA	CASSAWLGYEQYF	TGCGCCAGCAGCGCCTGGTTGGGTTACGAGCAGTACTTC
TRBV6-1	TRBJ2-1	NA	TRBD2	CASSGTSGFNEQFF	TGTGCCAGCAGTGGGACTAGCGGATTCAATGAGCAGTTCTTC
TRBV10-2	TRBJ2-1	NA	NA	CASTEGYEQFF	TGCGCCAGCACCGAGGGCTATGAGCAGTTCTTC
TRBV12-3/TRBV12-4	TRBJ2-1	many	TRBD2	CASSSGLAGTYNEQFF	TGTGCCAGCAGTAGCGGACTAGCGGGAACCTACAATGAGCAGTTCTTC
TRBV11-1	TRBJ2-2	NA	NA	CASSYRDALATQGNTGELFF	TGTGCCAGCAGCTACCGGGACGCCTTAGCTACCCAAGGGAACACCGGGGAGCTGTTTTTT
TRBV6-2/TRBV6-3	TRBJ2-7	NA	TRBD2	CASSYSRTSGEYEQYF	TGTGCCAGCAGTTACTCGAGAACTAGCGGGGAGTACGAGCAGTACTTC
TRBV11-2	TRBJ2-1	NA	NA	CASSSDLPGGNEQFF	TGTGCCAGCAGTTCCGACCTCCCTGGGGGCAATGAGCAGTTCTTC
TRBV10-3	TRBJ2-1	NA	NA	CAISENSPNPNEQFF	TGTGCCATCAGTGAGAACAGCCCCAATCCCAATGAGCAGTTCTTC
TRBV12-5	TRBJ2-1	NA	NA	CASVHLRTTPGEQFF	TGTGCTAGTGTCCACCTAAGGACAACCCCGGGTGAGCAGTTCTTC
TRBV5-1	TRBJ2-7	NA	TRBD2	CASSPMTVAGDEQYF	TGCGCCAGCAGCCCGATGACAGTGGCGGGAGACGAGCAGTACTTC
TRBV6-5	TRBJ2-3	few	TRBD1	CASSYSGDRGSDTQYF	TGTGCCAGCAGTTACTCGGGGGACAGGGGTAGTGATACGCAGTATTTT
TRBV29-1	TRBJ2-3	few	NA	CSVLPGREVTDTQYF	TGCAGCGTCCTCCCGGGGCGGGAAGTCACAGATACGCAGTATTTT
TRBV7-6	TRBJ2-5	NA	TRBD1	CASQTGGLLETQYF	TGTGCCAGTCAGACAGGGGGTTTATTAGAGACCCAGTACTTC
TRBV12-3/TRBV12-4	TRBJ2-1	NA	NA	CASSLTRYNEQFF	TGTGCCAGCAGTTTGACCAGATACAATGAGCAGTTCTTC
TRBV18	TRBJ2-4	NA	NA	CASSPKGRAKNIQYF	TGTGCCAGCTCACCAAAGGGGCGAGCCAAAAACATTCAGTACTTC
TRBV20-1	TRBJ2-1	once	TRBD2	CCASPSSSGGTAFYNEQFF	TGCTGTGCTAGCCCTTCCTCTAGCGGGGGGACCGCTTTCTACAATGAGCAGTTCTTC
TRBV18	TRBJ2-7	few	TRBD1	CASSPRDRGPYEQYF	TGTGCCAGCTCACCCCGGGACAGGGGTCCCTACGAGCAGTACTTC
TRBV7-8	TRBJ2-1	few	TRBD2	CASSSSSGRAWNEQFF	TGTGCCAGCAGCTCATCGAGCGGGAGGGCCTGGAATGAGCAGTTCTTC
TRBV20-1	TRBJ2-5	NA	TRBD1	CSATSGGGETQYF	TGCAGTGCTACCTCAGGGGGCGGAGAGACCCAGTACTTC
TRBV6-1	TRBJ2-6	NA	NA	CASRRGPEFSGANVLTF	TGTGCCAGCAGGAGGGGCCCGGAGTTCTCTGGGGCCAACGTCCTGACTTTC
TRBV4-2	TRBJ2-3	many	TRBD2	CASSQGTSGGDTQYF	TGTGCCAGCAGCCAAGGGACTAGCGGGGGAGATACGCAGTATTTT
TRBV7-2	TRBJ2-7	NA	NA	CASSLGVGSSYEQYF	TGTGCCAGCAGCTTAGGCGTAGGGAGCTCCTACGAGCAGTACTTC
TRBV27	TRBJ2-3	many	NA	CASSFRAASSTDTQYF	TGTGCCAGCAGTTTTAGGGCAGCCTCTAGCACAGATACGCAGTATTTT
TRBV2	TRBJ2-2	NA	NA	CARTQSIGAGELFF	TGTGCCAGAACTCAGAGTATAGGCGCCGGGGAGCTGTTTTTT
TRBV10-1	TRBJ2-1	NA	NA	CASSPTMTSYNEQFF	TGCGCCAGCTCCCCTACGATGACTAGCTACAATGAGCAGTTCTTC
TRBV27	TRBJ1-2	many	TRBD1	CASSFGRGAYGYTF	TGTGCCAGCAGTTTTGGCAGGGGGGCCTATGGCTACACCTTC
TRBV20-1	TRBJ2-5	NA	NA	CSARGGVVETQYF	TGCAGTGCTAGAGGAGGGGTGGTAGAGACCCAGTACTTC
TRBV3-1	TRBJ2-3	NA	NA	CASSQESLAGATTDTQYF	TGTGCCAGCAGCCAAGAATCCTTGGCGGGGGCGACCACAGATACGCAGTATTTT
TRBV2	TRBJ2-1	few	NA	CASSGLLIAGDEQFF	TGTGCCAGCAGTGGCCTACTGATAGCTGGGGATGAGCAGTTCTTC
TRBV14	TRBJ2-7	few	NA	CASSQTGYEQYF	TGTGCCAGCAGCCAGACAGGTTACGAGCAGTACTTC
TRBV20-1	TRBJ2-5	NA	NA	CSAKDIQETQYF	TGCAGTGCTAAGGACATTCAAGAGACCCAGTACTTC
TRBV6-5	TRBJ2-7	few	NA	CASSYSREVPNEQYF	TGTGCCAGCAGTTACTCGAGGGAGGTCCCCAACGAGCAGTACTTC
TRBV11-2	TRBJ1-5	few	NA	CASSLGPESNQPQHF	TGTGCCAGCAGCTTAGGCCCGGAGAGCAATCAGCCCCAGCATTTT
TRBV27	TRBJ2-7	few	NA	CASRGTPKEQYF	TGTGCCAGCAGGGGGACTCCCAAGGAGCAGTACTTC
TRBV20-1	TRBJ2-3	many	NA	CSARDHLLGTDTQYF	TGCAGTGCTAGAGATCATCTATTAGGCACAGATACGCAGTATTTT
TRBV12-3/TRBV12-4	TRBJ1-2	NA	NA	CASRLQSGYGYTF	TGTGCCAGCAGGCTCCAATCCGGCTATGGCTACACCTTC
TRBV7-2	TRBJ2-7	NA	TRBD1	CASSRTGARKQYF	TGTGCCAGCAGCCGCACAGGGGCGCGCAAGCAGTACTTC
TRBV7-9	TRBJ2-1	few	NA	CATTHGSEQFF	TGTGCCACCACCCATGGTAGTGAGCAGTTCTTC
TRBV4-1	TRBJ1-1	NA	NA	CASSQDTVEAFF	TGCGCCAGCAGCCAAGACACAGTCGAAGCTTTCTTT
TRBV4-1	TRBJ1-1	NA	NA	CASSRTSRVLNTEAFF	TGCGCCAGCAGCCGAACTTCCAGGGTATTGAACACTGAAGCTTTCTTT
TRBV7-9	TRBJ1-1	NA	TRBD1	CASSPRPDRGAFF	TGTGCCAGCAGCCCCCGTCCGGACAGGGGAGCTTTCTTT
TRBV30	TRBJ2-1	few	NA	CAWSHGYIEQFF	TGTGCCTGGAGCCACGGGTACATTGAGCAGTTCTTC
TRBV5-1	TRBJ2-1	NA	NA	CASSLPGTPYNEQFF	TGCGCCAGCAGCTTGCCCGGGACTCCTTACAATGAGCAGTTCTTC
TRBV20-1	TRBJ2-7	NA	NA	CSASTSGYYEQYF	TGCAGTGCCTCCACCAGCGGGTACTACGAGCAGTACTTC
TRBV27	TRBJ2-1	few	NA	CASSFANNEQFF	TGTGCCAGCAGTTTTGCGAACAATGAGCAGTTCTTC
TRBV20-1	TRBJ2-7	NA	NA	CSARGWTALGEQYF	TGCAGTGCTAGAGGCTGGACGGCGCTAGGCGAGCAGTACTTC
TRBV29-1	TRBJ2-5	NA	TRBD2	CSVEERVGGQETQYF	TGCAGCGTTGAAGAGAGGGTGGGGGGGCAAGAGACCCAGTACTTC
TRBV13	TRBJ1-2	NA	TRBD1	CASDREDNYGYTF	TGTGCCAGTGACAGGGAGGATAACTATGGCTACACCTTC
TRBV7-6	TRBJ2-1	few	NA	CASSLWEGDNEQFF	TGTGCCAGCTCATTATGGGAGGGGGACAATGAGCAGTTCTTC
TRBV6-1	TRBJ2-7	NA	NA	CASSEMIEQYF	TGTGCCAGCAGTGAAATGATCGAGCAGTACTTC